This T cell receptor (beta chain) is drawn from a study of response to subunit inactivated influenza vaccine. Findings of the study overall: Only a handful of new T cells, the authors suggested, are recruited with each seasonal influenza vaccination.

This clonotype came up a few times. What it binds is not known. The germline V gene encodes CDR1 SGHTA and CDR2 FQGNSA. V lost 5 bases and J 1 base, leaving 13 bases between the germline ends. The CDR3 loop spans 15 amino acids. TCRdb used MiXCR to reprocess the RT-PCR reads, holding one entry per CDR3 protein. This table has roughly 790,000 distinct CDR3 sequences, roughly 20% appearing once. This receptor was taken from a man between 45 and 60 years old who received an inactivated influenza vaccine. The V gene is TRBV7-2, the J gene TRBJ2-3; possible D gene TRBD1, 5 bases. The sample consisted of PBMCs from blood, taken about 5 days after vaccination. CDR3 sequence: CASSIQGVGTDTQYF. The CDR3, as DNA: TGTGCCAGCAGCATCCAGGGTGTCGGCACAGATACGCAGTATTTT.